The 23 T cell receptor beta chains listed next were all sequenced from one sample in a study of cytomegalovirus exposure and HLA in healthy donors. PCR amplification relied on 60 Vbeta primers (plus 13 Jbeta primers). The assay was immunoSEQ multiplex PCR, and TCRdb's table has in-frame clones only and misses some. The data show 110,000 to 150,000 clones, over 55% seen once. Sequencing input: PBMCs. These receptor sequences come from a man between 35 and 55 years old in good health and CMV-seronegative.

CDR3 coding DNA: TGTGCCAGCAATACGGGAGGCAATCAGCCCCAGCATTTT. It specifies CASNTGGNQPQHF. The chain recombines TRBV2 with TRBJ1-5; D remains unclear. The germline gives CDR1 SNHLY, CDR2 FYNNEI. V was shortened by 7 bases and J by 2 bases, with 9 bases between the two germline ends. The CDR3 covers 13 residues.

A word on this clone: This sample also contains other DNA sequences that code for the same CDR3. The chain combines TRBV15 with TRBJ1-5; the D is unclear. Germline V gives CDR1 LNHNV, CDR2 YYDKDF (reference sequence). The CDR3 spans 13 residues. V was shortened by 0 bases and J by 5 bases, with 5 bases between the two germline ends. The CDR3 nucleotides read TGTGCCACCAGCAGAGATCTATATCAGCCCCAGCATTTT. This codes for CATSRDLYQPQHF.

The rearrangement uses TRBV29-1 and TRBJ2-1; 10 bases are a match to TRBD1. This CDR3 is 14 amino acids long. V dropped 6 bases and J dropped 8; count of bases not matched to a gene: 10. In germline, CDR1 is SQVTM, CDR2 ANQGSEA. The DNA of the CDR3 is TGCAGCGTAGCCGGGACAGGGGCCCTGGATGAGCAGTTCTTC. As protein: CSVAGTGALDEQFF.

The chain combines TRBV5-4 with TRBJ2-5; D is possibly TRBD2 (6 bases). The V and J ends lost 4 bases and 4 bases respectively, with 17 bases between them. In germline, CDR1 is SGHNT, CDR2 YYREEE (reference sequence). The CDR3 runs to 15 residues. The CDR3 DNA reads as TGTGCCAGCAGCCCCGCGGGGCACGGAAGAGAGACCCAGTACTTC. Its translation is CASSPAGHGRETQYF.

This clone showed up just a few times. A junction end diverges from the germline sequence, so it may reflect a read error. The gene calls are TRBV7-2 and TRBJ1-5, with D perhaps matching TRBD1 (5 bases). CDR1 SGHTA and CDR2 FQGNSA come from the germline V gene. The CDR3 totals 15 residues. The CDR3 protein is CASSRRGYSNQPQNF. The CDR3 bases are TGTGCCAGCAGCCGTCGGGGGTATAGCAATCAGCCCCAGAATTTT.

V is TRBV18 and J is TRBJ2-7, with 11 positions matching TRBD2. CDR3 length equals 14 residues. The V and J ends lost 4 bases and 4 bases, in that order; junction bases with no gene match: 3. Germline CDR1 KGHSH, CDR2 LQKENI. CDR3 sequence (DNA): TGTGCCAGCTCACAAACTAGCGGGAGTTACGAGCAGTACTTC. It yields the protein CASSQTSGSYEQYF.

This clone showed up just a few times. The V and J genes are TRBV5-8 and TRBJ2-1, with 12 positions matching TRBD2. With V trimmed by 5 bases and J by 3 bases, 6 bases remained unmatched. Germline CDR1 SGHTS, CDR2 YDEGEE. The CDR3 totals 16 residues. CDR3 coding DNA: TGTGCCAGCAGGGCTAGCGGGGGGGCCCACTACAATGAGCAGTTCTTC. Translating gives CASRASGGAHYNEQFF.

The chain is built from TRBV6-6 and TRBJ2-5; 7 nucleotides agree with TRBD2. With V trimmed by 6 bases and J by 5 bases, 9 bases remained unmatched. Germline-derived CDR1 and CDR2 are MNHNY and SVGAGI (reference sequence). This CDR3 is 14 amino acids long. The chain's CDR3 is CASSRGEVLETQYF. CDR3 DNA: TGTGCCAGCAGCCGGGGGGAAGTTCTGGAGACCCAGTACTTC.

The chain employs TRBV2 and TRBJ2-1; 9 nucleotides agree with TRBD1. Germline-derived CDR1 and CDR2 are SNHLY and FYNNEI. The CDR3 contains 16 residues. Unmatched junction bases numbered 13, after V lost 5 bases and J lost 8 bases. The CDR3 here is CASSSTLDRGMDEQFF. In DNA form, the CDR3 reads TGTGCCAGCAGTTCTACTTTGGACAGGGGAATGGATGAGCAGTTCTTC.

The rearrangement uses TRBV7-2 and TRBJ2-1; 9 nucleotides agree with TRBD2. Germline values: CDR1 SGHTA, CDR2 FQGNSA. Trimming at V came to 5 bases and at J to 10 bases, leaving 3 bases not matched to a gene. This CDR3 has 12 residues. For the CDR3, the DNA is TGTGCCAGCAGCACGCTAGCGGGAGAGCAGTTCTTC. Its translation: CASSTLAGEQFF.

This clone was found a few times. The chain recombines TRBV4-2 with TRBJ2-2; possibly TRBD2 for D (5 bases). Looked up from germline, CDR1 is LGHNA and CDR2 is YNFKEQ. This CDR3 has 15 residues. The V and J ends lost 4 bases and 2 bases respectively, with 11 bases between them. CDR3 in amino acids: CASSLDYTNTGELFF. The CDR3 DNA follows: TGTGCCAGCAGCCTCGACTATACTAACACCGGGGAGCTGTTTTTT.

This clone came up once. This chain connects TRBV5-1 to TRBJ1-4; 8 nucleotides agree with TRBD1. Per germline, CDR1 SGHRS and CDR2 YFSETQ. V lost 4 bases, J lost 6 bases, and 5 bases stayed unmatched. This CDR3 contains 14 residues. The DNA for the CDR3 is TGCGCCAGCAGCCCCGGGACAGGTTATGAAAAACTGTTTTTT. Its translation: CASSPGTGYEKLFF. The full variable domain, completed using reference TRBV5-1 and TRBJ1-4, is KAGVTQTPRYLIKTRGQQVTLSCSPISGHRSVSWYQQTPGQGLQFLFEYFSETQRNKGNFPGRFSGRQFSNSRSEMNVSTLELGDSALYLCASSPGTGYEKLFFGSGTQLSVL.

This rearrangement joins TRBV6-6 to TRBJ2-5, with TRBD2 matching 8 bases. Germline CDR1 and CDR2: MNHNY and SVGAGI (reference sequence). CDR3 length: 14 amino acids. Trimming cost V 8 bases and J 1 base; bases outside gene matches: 6. Written as DNA, the CDR3 is TGTGCCAGCGGGGAAGCGGGGGTCCAAGAGACCCAGTACTTC. This encodes CASGEAGVQETQYF.

The V call is TRBV27, the J call TRBJ1-5, with a tentative D call TRBD1 (5 bases). CDR1 MNHEY and CDR2 SMNVEV come from the germline V gene (reference sequence). V was clipped by 3 bases and J by 7 bases, with 10 bases between them. The CDR3 length is 13 residues. DNA for the CDR3: TGTGCCAGCAGTTTGGGGGACTACCAGCCCCAGCATTTT. Translation: CASSLGDYQPQHF.

This clone occurred once. V is TRBV11-2 and J is TRBJ1-2; D is perhaps TRBD1 (5 bases). The CDR3 has 12 amino acids. Germline CDR1 SGHAT, CDR2 FQNNGV. Trimming left V 3 bases short and J 7 bases short, with 9 bases between. The DNA for the CDR3 is TGTGCCAGCAGCTTCAGGGTATGTGGCTACACCTTC. It yields the protein CASSFRVCGYTF.

The gene calls are TRBV19 and TRBJ2-1, with 8 bases that match TRBD2. V shed 3 bases and J 7 bases; nucleotides not matched to a gene: 17. CDR3 length equals 18 residues. The V gene's germline CDR1 is LNHDA and CDR2 SQIVND (reference sequence). Written as DNA, the CDR3 is TGTGCCAGTAGTATGGGGCTAGTGGGCAGCGGGAGTTGGAATGAGCAGTTCTTC. It is translated as CASSMGLVGSGSWNEQFF.

The J gene is TRBJ2-1, the V gene TRBV14; a weak D match, TRBD1 (5 bases). The CDR3 has 17 residues. CDR1 and CDR2 from the germline V gene are SGHDN and FVKESK. V lost 0 bases and J lost 4, with 16 bases in between. CDR3 region: CASSQEMQGKWYNEQFF. The DNA for the CDR3 is TGTGCCAGCAGCCAAGAAATGCAGGGCAAGTGGTACAATGAGCAGTTCTTC.

In this sample, this clone turned up a few times. This sequence joins TRBV9 and TRBJ2-2; a weak D match, TRBD2 (6 bases). The CDR3 runs to 16 residues. With 0 bases removed from V and 0 bases from J, the gap between germline ends came to 9 bases. Germline V gene sequence: CDR1 SGDLS, CDR2 YYNGEE. The CDR3 DNA follows: TGTGCCAGCAGCGTAGGTGGGGGGACGAACACCGGGGAGCTGTTTTTT. Amino acids: CASSVGGGTNTGELFF.

This clone was found a few times. The J gene is TRBJ1-2, the V gene TRBV19; 7 bases fit TRBD1. Per the germline V gene, CDR1 is LNHDA and CDR2 is SQIVND (reference sequence). After removal of 3 bases from V and 4 bases from J, the junction contained 11 bases not matched to a gene. This CDR3 is 16 amino acids long. The DNA for the CDR3 is TGTGCCAGTAGTATTAACAGGGGCCGCAGCACCTATGGCTACACCTTC. Translating gives CASSINRGRSTYGYTF.

This chain connects TRBV7-8 to TRBJ2-7; D ambiguous. Germline V lookup: CDR1 SGHVS, CDR2 FQNEAQ. Trimming removed 1 base from V and 2 bases from J, with 12 bases in between. There are 15 residues in the CDR3. The CDR3 DNA is TGTGCCAGCAGCTTAGTAACAGTACAAACCTACGAGCAGTACTTC. Translated, it gives CASSLVTVQTYEQYF.

The gene calls are TRBV14 and TRBJ1-5; possibly TRBD1 for D (6 bases). The CDR3 loop spans 13 amino acids. V was pared by 4 bases and J by 4 bases, with 8 bases between. Per germline, CDR1 SGHDN and CDR2 FVKESK. The CDR3 bases are TGTGCCAGCAGCCGGACAGAAAATCAGCCCCAGCATTTT. This sequence encodes CASSRTENQPQHF.

The chain couples TRBV27 to TRBJ2-1, with 8 bases lining up with TRBD2. Trimming removed 4 bases from V and 8 bases from J; junction bases left unmatched: 19. CDR1 MNHEY and CDR2 SMNVEV come from the germline V gene (reference sequence). The CDR3 totals 18 residues. CDR3 protein: CASSYGPVAGFKDHEQFF. As DNA, the CDR3 is TGTGCCAGCAGTTACGGACCGGTAGCGGGGTTTAAGGACCATGAGCAGTTCTTC.

This clone has only a few counts. This chain connects TRBV5-4 to TRBJ1-1; D uncertain. The CDR3 runs 14 residues. Trimming stripped 0 bases from V and 2 bases from J, with 8 bases between. Germline V gives CDR1 SGHNT, CDR2 YYREEE (reference sequence). CDR3 region: CASSLDPGNTEAFF. CDR3 nucleotides: TGTGCCAGCAGCTTGGATCCGGGAAACACTGAAGCTTTCTTT.